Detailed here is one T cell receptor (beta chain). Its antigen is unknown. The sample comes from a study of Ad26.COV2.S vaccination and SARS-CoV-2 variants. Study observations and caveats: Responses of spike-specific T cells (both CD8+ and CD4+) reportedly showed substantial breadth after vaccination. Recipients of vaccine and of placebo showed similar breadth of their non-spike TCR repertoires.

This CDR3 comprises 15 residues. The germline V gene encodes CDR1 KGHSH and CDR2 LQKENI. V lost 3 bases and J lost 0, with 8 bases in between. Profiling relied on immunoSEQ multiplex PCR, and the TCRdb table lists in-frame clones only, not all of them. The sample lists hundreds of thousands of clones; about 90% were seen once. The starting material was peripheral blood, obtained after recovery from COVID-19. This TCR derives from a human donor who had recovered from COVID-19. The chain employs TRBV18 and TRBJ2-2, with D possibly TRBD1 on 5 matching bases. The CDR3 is CASSPRRANTGELFF. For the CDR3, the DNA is TGTGCCAGCTCACCGCGCAGGGCGAACACCGGGGAGCTGTTTTTT.